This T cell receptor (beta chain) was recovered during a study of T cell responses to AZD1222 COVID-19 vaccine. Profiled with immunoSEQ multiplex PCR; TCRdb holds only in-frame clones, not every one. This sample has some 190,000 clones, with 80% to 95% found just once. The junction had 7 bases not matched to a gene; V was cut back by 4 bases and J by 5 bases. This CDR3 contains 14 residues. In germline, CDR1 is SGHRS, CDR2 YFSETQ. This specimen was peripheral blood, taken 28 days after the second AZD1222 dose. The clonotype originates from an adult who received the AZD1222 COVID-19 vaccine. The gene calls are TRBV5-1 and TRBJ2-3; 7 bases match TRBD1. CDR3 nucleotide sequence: TGCGCCAGCAGCACGACAGGGTCTGGAGATACGCAGTATTTT. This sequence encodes CASSTTGSGDTQYF. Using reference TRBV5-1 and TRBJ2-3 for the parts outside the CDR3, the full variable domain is KAGVTQTPRYLIKTRGQQVTLSCSPISGHRSVSWYQQTPGQGLQFLFEYFSETQRNKGNFPGRFSGRQFSNSRSEMNVSTLELGDSALYLCASSTTGSGDTQYFGPGTRLTVL.